The source of this T cell receptor beta chain is a study of T-cell reconstitution after alpha-beta-depleted transplantation in children. General study points: Alpha-beta T cells about two months after transplant reportedly derived from several hundred expanded graft clones. Recipient T cells and thymic progenitors that survived were the source of the high TCRbeta diversity seen at day 60 in some patients. Among T cells one year after transplant, newly produced cells accounted for most counts and diversity.

In its sample, this clonotype was seen a few times. No antigen is known for it. A library of TCRbeta sequences, prepared with unique molecular identifiers, was generated. TCRdb itself ran the PCR reads through MiXCR, one entry per CDR3 protein. This table has 610,000 or so distinct CDR3 sequences, 27% appearing once. This CDR3 is built from 15 residues. CDR1 SGDLS and CDR2 YYNGEE come from the germline V gene. V trimming: 3 bases; J trimming: 2 bases; junction bases outside the gene matches: 4. V is TRBV9 and J is TRBJ2-7; 11 positions match TRBD2. The input for sequencing was PBMCs, taken before TCRalphabeta/CD19-depleted stem cell transplant. This receptor was obtained from a boy under two years old with Wiskott-Aldrich syndrome, due to receive a stem cell transplant. The CDR3 region is CASSAGLAATYEQYF. Here the CDR3 DNA reads TGTGCCAGCAGCGCGGGACTAGCGGCCACCTACGAGCAGTACTTC.